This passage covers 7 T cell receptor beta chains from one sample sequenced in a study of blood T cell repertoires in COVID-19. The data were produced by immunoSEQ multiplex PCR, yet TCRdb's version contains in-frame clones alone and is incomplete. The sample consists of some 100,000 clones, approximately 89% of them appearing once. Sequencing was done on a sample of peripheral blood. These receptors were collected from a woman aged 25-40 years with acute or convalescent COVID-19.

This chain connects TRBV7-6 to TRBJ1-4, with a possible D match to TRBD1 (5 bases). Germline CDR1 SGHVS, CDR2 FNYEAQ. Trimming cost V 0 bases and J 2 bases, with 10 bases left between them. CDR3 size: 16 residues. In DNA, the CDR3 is TGTGCCAGCAGCTTAGCCTCGGGGACTACTAATGAAAAACTGTTTTTT. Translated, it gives CASSLASGTTNEKLFF.

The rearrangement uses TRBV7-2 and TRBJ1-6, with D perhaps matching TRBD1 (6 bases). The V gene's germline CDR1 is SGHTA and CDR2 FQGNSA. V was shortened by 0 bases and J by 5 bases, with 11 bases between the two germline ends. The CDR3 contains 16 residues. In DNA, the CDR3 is TGTGCCAGCAGCTTAGCGGGACACTTTGATAATTCACCCCTCCACTTT. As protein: CASSLAGHFDNSPLHF.

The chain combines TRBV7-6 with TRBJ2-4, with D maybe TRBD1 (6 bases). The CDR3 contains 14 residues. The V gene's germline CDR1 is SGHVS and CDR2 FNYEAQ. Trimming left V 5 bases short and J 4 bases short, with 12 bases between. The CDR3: CASSPDSLKNIQYF. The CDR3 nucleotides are TGTGCCAGCAGCCCGGACAGCCTTAAAAACATTCAGTACTTC. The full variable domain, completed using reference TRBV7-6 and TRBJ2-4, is GAGVSQSPRYKVTKRGQDVALRCDPISGHVSLYWYRQALGQGPEFLTYFNYEAQQDKSGLPNDRFSAERPEGSISTLTIQRTEQRDSAMYRCASSPDSLKNIQYFGAGTRLSVL.

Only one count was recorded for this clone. The CDR3 region is CASSPGQPQHF. DNA of the CDR3: TGTGCCAGCAGCCCGGGGCAGCCCCAGCATTTT. The chain recombines TRBV28 with TRBJ1-5; D unresolved. Trimming shortened V by 6 bases and J by 7 bases, and 7 bases separated the two germline ends. Germline CDR1 reads MDHEN; CDR2 reads SYDVKM. CDR3 length equals 11 residues.

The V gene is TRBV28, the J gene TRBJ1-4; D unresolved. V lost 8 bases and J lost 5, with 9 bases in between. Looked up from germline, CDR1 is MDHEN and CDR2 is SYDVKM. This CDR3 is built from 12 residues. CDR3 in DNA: TGTGCCAGCGACGACACAAATGAAAAACTGTTTTTT. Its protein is CASDDTNEKLFF.

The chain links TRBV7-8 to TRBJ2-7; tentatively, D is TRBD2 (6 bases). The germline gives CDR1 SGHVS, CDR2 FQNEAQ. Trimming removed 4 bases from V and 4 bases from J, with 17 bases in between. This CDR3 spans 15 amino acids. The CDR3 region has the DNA TGTGCCAGCAGCTCCGAACTAGCCACCCCTTACGAGCAGTACTTC. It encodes CASSSELATPYEQYF.

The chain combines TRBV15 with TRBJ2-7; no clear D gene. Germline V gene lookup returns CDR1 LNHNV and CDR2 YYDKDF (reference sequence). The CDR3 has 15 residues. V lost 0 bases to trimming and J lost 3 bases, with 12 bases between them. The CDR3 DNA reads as TGTGCCACCAGCAGAGAAGGAAGCGCAAACTACGAGCAGTACTTC. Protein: CATSREGSANYEQYF.